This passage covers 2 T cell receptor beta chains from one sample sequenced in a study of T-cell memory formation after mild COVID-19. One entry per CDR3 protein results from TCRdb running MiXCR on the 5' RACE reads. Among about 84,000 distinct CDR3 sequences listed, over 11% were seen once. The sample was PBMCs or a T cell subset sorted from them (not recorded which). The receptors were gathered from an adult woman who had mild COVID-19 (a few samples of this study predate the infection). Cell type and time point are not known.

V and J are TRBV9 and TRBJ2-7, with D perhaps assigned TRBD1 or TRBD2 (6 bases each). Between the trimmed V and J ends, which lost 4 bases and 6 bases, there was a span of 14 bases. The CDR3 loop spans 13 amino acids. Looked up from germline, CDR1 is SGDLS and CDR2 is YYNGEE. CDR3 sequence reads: CASSPGGPVEQYF. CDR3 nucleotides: TGTGCCAGCAGCCCCGGGGGCCCCGTCGAGCAGTACTTC.

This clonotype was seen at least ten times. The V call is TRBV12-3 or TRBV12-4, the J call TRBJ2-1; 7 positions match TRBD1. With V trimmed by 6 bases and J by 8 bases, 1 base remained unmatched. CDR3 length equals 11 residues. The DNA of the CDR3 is TGTGCCAGCAGCCAGGGGGATGAGCAGTTCTTC. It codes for CASSQGDEQFF.